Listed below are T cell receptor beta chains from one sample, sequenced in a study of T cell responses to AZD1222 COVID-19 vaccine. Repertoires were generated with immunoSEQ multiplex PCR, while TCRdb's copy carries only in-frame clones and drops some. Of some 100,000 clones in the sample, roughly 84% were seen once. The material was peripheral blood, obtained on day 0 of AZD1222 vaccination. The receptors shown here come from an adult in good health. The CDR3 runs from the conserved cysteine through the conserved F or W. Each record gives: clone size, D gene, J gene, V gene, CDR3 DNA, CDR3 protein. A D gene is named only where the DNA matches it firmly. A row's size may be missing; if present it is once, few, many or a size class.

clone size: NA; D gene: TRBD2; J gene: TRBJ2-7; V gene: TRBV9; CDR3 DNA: TGTGCCAGCAGCGTGAGCGGGGGGTCCTACGAGCAGTACTTC; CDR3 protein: CASSVSGGSYEQYF
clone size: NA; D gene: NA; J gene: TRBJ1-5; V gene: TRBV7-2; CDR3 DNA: TGTGCCAGCACCCCGGTGGGGTCCAATCAGCCCCAGCATTTT; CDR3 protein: CASTPVGSNQPQHF
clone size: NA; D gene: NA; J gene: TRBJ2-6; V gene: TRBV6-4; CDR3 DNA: TGTGCCAGCAGTGACTCGAGGGTAGACAGCCTCTCTGGGGCCAACGTCCTGACTTTC; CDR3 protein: CASSDSRVDSLSGANVLTF
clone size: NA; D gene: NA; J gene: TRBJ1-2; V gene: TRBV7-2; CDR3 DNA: TGTGCCAGCAGCCCCCGGCTGCCGCACTATGGCTACACCTTC; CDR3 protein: CASSPRLPHYGYTF
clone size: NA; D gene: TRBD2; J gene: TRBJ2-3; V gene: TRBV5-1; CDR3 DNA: TGCGCCAGCAGCCCCTTAGCGGGCCTGGGAGATACGCAGTATTTT; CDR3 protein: CASSPLAGLGDTQYF
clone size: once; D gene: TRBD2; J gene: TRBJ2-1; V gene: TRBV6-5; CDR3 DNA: TGTGCCAGCAGGGCACTAGCGAGCTCCTACAATGAGCAGTTCTTC; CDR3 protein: CASRALASSYNEQFF
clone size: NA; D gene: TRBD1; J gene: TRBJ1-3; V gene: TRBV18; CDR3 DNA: TGTGCCAGCGCCGACAGGGCTGGAAACACCATATATTTT; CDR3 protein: CASADRAGNTIYF
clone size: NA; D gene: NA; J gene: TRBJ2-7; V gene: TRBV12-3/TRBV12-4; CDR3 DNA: TGTGCCAGCAGTTCCAGGGATGGGCAGTACTTC; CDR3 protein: CASSSRDGQYF
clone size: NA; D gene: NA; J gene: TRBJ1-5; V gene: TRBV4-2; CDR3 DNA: TGTGCCAGCAGCCAAGATAGTAGCAATCAGCCCCAGCATTTT; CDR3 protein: CASSQDSSNQPQHF
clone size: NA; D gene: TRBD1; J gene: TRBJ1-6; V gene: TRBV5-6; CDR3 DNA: TGTGCCAGCAGCCGGGACAGGAGATGGGATAATTCACCCCTCCACTTT; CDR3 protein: CASSRDRRWDNSPLHF
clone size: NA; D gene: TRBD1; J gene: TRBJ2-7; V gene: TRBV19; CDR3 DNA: TGTGCCAGTAGTACGGGACAGATCTCCTACGAGCAGTACTTC; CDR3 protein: CASSTGQISYEQYF
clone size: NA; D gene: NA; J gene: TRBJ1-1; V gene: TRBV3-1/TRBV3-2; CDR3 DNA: TGTGCCAGCAGCCAGAGGACCCGATTGGGGACTGAAGCTTTCTTT; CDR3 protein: CASSQRTRLGTEAFF
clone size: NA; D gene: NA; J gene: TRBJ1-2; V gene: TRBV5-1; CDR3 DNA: TGCGCCAGCAGCTTCGAGGGATCCTATGGCTACACCTTC; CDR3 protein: CASSFEGSYGYTF
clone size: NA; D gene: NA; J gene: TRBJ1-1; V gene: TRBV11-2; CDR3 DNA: TGTGCCAGCAGCGCCCTAGGGGGAACTGAAGCTTTCTTT; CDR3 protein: CASSALGGTEAFF
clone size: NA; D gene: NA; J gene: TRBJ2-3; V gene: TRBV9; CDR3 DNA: TGTGCCAGCAGCGTAGGTGGGAGCACAGATACGCAGTATTTT; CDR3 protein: CASSVGGSTDTQYF
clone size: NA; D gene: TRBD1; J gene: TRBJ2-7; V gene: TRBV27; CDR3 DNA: TGTGCCAGCAGTCCTCTAGGGCTCATGGACAGGGAGCAGTACTTC; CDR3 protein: CASSPLGLMDREQYF